The 28 T cell receptor beta chains in this list originate from one sample, sequenced in a study of OX40 agonist ivuxolimab in advanced cancers. The table came from immunoSEQ multiplex PCR; TCRdb's copy has only in-frame clones and leaves some out. The sample lists approximately 65,000 clones, roughly nine tenths occurring once. Sequenced material: CD4+ or CD8+ T cells sorted from blood, taken in a trial of the OX40 agonist ivuxolimab. The origin of the receptors is an adult with an advanced solid tumor such as melanoma, head and neck, liver or kidney cancer.

The chain recombines TRBV19 with TRBJ1-3, with unresolved D. The CDR3 has 16 residues. Germline V gene lookup returns CDR1 LNHDA and CDR2 SQIVND (reference sequence). Trimming pared 1 base from V and 6 bases from J, leaving 16 bases between. CDR3 in amino acids: CASSIAHGRRENTIYF. CDR3 coding DNA: TGTGCCAGTAGTATAGCTCACGGCCGTCGAGAAAACACCATATATTTT.

V gene TRBV27 combines with J gene TRBJ2-7; D possibly uses TRBD1 or TRBD2 (6 bases each). The CDR3 is 12 residues long. The V and J ends lost 11 bases and 1 base respectively, with 12 bases between them. Germline V lookup: CDR1 MNHEY, CDR2 SMNVEV (reference sequence). CDR3 in amino acids: CAVRGQSYEQYF. In nucleotides, the CDR3 is TGTGCCGTACGGGGGCAATCCTACGAGCAGTACTTC.

The genes are TRBV28 and TRBJ1-4; 8 positions match TRBD1. The CDR3 runs to 17 residues. Germline V lookup: CDR1 MDHEN, CDR2 SYDVKM. The V and J ends lost 10 bases and 0 bases, in that order; junction bases with no gene match: 13. The CDR3 region has the DNA TGTGCCATCGCCCGACAGGGGACAGTTGCAACTAATGAAAAACTGTTTTTT. Protein: CAIARQGTVATNEKLFF.

The chain has TRBV28 and TRBJ1-4; 10 nucleotides line up with TRBD1. The CDR3 runs to 15 residues. Germline CDR1 reads MDHEN; CDR2 reads SYDVKM. J was trimmed by 2 bases and V by 6 bases; bases with no gene match: 3. The CDR3 loop is CASRSGQGTNEKLFF. The CDR3, as DNA: TGTGCCAGCAGATCGGGACAGGGGACTAATGAAAAACTGTTTTTT.

CDR3 residues: CASSLDSEAFF. CDR3 coding DNA: TGTGCCAGCAGCTTAGACAGTGAAGCTTTCTTT. This chain joins TRBV11-2 and TRBJ1-1; D is unresolved. Trimming took 0 bases from V and 7 from J, leaving 3 bases between them. This CDR3 contains 11 residues. Per germline, CDR1 SGHAT and CDR2 FQNNGV. Full variable domain (remainder filled in from reference TRBV11-2 and TRBJ1-1): EAGVAQSPRYKIIEKRQSVAFWCNPISGHATLYWYQQILGQGPKLLIQFQNNGVVDDSQLPKDRFSAERLKGVDSTLKIQPAKLEDSAVYLCASSLDSEAFFGQGTRLTVV.

The rearrangement uses TRBV5-1 and TRBJ1-3; D possibly corresponds to TRBD1 (6 bases). This CDR3 contains 17 residues. Germline-derived CDR1 and CDR2 are SGHRS and YFSETQ. Between the trimmed V and J ends, which lost 0 bases and 4 bases, there was a span of 17 bases. CDR3 in DNA: TGCGCCAGCAGCTTGGGTCTTTTGGGGGGCGCAGGAAACACCATATATTTT. Amino acids: CASSLGLLGGAGNTIYF.

This clone was picked up one time. This sequence joins TRBV5-1 and TRBJ1-3; D ambiguous. Germline CDR1 reads SGHRS; CDR2 reads YFSETQ. The CDR3 covers 13 residues. Trimming took off 7 bases at V and 2 bases at J, with 10 bases between the two ends. In nucleotides, the CDR3 is TGCGCCAGCCGAGCGCCAGCTGGAAACACCATATATTTT. Translation: CASRAPAGNTIYF.

This clone was counted once. This chain connects TRBV11-3 to TRBJ2-6; 7 nucleotides match TRBD2. V trimming: 1 base; J trimming: 0 bases; junction bases outside the gene matches: 6. Germline V gene lookup returns CDR1 SGHNT and CDR2 YENEEA. CDR3 length equals 18 residues. The CDR3 sequence: CASSLGTRGFSGANVLTF. The CDR3 DNA reads TGTGCCAGCAGCTTAGGAACGCGGGGGTTCTCTGGGGCCAACGTCCTGACTTTC.

The table lists this clone with a count of one. The chain has TRBV5-4 and TRBJ1-2, with 12 bases aligning to TRBD1. This CDR3 contains 15 residues. The germline V gene encodes CDR1 SGHNT and CDR2 YYREEE (reference sequence). J was trimmed by 7 bases and V by 0 bases; bases with no gene match: 4. CDR3 sequence reads: CASSLVGTGGAGYTF. The CDR3 region has the DNA TGTGCCAGCAGCTTGGTTGGGACAGGGGGCGCTGGCTACACCTTC.

V usage is TRBV28 and J usage is TRBJ1-4, with 9 bases lining up with TRBD1. This CDR3 has 14 residues. Trimming cost V 6 bases and J 8 bases; bases outside gene matches: 7. Germline CDR1 reads MDHEN; CDR2 reads SYDVKM. CDR3 protein: CASSTTGGAEKLFF. CDR3 sequence (DNA): TGTGCCAGCAGCACTACAGGGGGCGCGGAAAAACTGTTTTTT.

V is TRBV14 and J is TRBJ1-4; D is perhaps TRBD1 (6 bases). Trimming pared 4 bases from V and 6 bases from J, leaving 12 bases between. The CDR3 consists of 14 residues. CDR1 SGHDN and CDR2 FVKESK come from the germline V gene. The CDR3 here is CASSPKDSYEKLFF. CDR3 DNA sequence: TGTGCCAGCAGCCCTAAGGACAGTTATGAAAAACTGTTTTTT. The whole variable domain, filled in from reference TRBV14 and TRBJ1-4, reads EAGVTQFPSHSVIEKGQTVTLRCDPISGHDNLYWYRRVMGKEIKFLLHFVKESKQDESGMPNNRFLAERTGGTYSTLKVQPAELEDSGVYFCASSPKDSYEKLFFGSGTQLSVL.

The chain joins TRBV11-2 to TRBJ1-5; no reliable D call. Germline CDR1 SGHAT, CDR2 FQNNGV. This CDR3 is 15 amino acids long. Between the trimmed V and J ends, which lost 3 bases and 0 bases, there was a span of 9 bases. In DNA, the CDR3 is TGTGCCAGCAGCTTTGCATCACATAGCAATCAGCCCCAGCATTTT. Translating gives CASSFASHSNQPQHF.

The chain recombines TRBV11-2 with TRBJ2-7, with 8 positions matching TRBD1. This CDR3 has 14 amino acids. CDR1 and CDR2 from the germline V gene are SGHAT and FQNNGV. J lost 0 bases, V lost 5 bases, and 3 bases had no gene match. This CDR3 is CASSLGQASYEQYF. The CDR3 DNA sequence: TGTGCCAGCAGCCTGGGACAGGCCTCCTACGAGCAGTACTTC.

This sequence joins TRBV6-5 and TRBJ2-2, with D perhaps TRBD2 (5 bases). CDR1 is MNHEY and CDR2 is SVGAGI in the germline V gene. The CDR3 is 14 amino acids. Trimming shortened V by 8 bases and J by 3 bases, and 13 bases separated the two germline ends. This chain's CDR3 is CASQMAEDTGELFF. CDR3 sequence (DNA): TGTGCCAGCCAAATGGCGGAGGACACCGGGGAGCTGTTTTTT.

This sequence joins TRBV5-8 and TRBJ2-7; no definite D call. Germline CDR1 reads SGHTS; CDR2 reads YDEGEE. V lost 0 bases and J 0 bases, leaving 7 bases between the germline ends. The CDR3 has 14 residues. CDR3 sequence: CASSLGRLSYEQYF. The CDR3, as DNA: TGTGCCAGCAGCTTGGGGCGGCTCTCCTACGAGCAGTACTTC.

The chain employs TRBV2 and TRBJ2-3; D is unresolved. From germline, CDR1 is SNHLY and CDR2 FYNNEI. V was cut by 3 bases and J by 2 bases, with 9 bases left in between. The CDR3 has 14 amino acids. CDR3 in DNA: TGTGCCAGCAGTGATACCCGGAACACAGATACGCAGTATTTT. It translates to CASSDTRNTDTQYF.

V usage is TRBV14 and J usage is TRBJ1-2, with 8 bases lining up with TRBD1. Germline V gives CDR1 SGHDN, CDR2 FVKESK. The V gene end was trimmed by 0 bases and the J gene end by 6 bases; junction bases not matched to a gene: 6. This CDR3 has 15 amino acids. The CDR3 nucleotides read TGTGCCAGCAGCCAAGACCGGGACAGGCGTCATGGCTACACCTTC. Protein sequence: CASSQDRDRRHGYTF.

Remarks on this clone: A read error likely explains this, since a far larger clone differs by one base. The rearrangement links TRBV6-1 to TRBJ1-1, with D uncertain. CDR3 length: 13 amino acids. Deletions cut 5 bases from V and 3 bases from J, with 10 bases between. Germline loops: CDR1 MNHNS, CDR2 SASEGT. The CDR3 loop is CASSPRGDTEAFF. The CDR3 nucleotides read TGTGCCAGCAGTCCACGGGGTGACACTGAAGCTTTCTTT.

CDR3 bases: TGTGCCAGCAGCTTAGAACAGGGTTCTGGTACGCAGTATTTT. Protein product: CASSLEQGSGTQYF. The chain is built from TRBV11-3 and TRBJ2-3; a possible D gene is TRBD1 (6 bases). This CDR3 has 14 residues. V lost 0 bases, J lost 8 bases, and 12 bases lay in between. CDR1 is SGHNT and CDR2 is YENEEA in the germline V gene. The whole variable domain, remainder taken from reference TRBV11-3 and TRBJ2-3, is EAGVVQSPRYKIIEKKQPVAFWCNPISGHNTLYWYLQNLGQGPELLIRYENEEAVDDSQLPKDRFSAERLKGVDSTLKIQPAELGDSAVYLCASSLEQGSGTQYFGPGTRLTVL.

The chain carries TRBV4-3 and TRBJ2-1; D perhaps matches TRBD1 (6 bases). The CDR3 loop spans 17 amino acids. The V end lost 0 bases, the J end lost 5 bases, and 17 bases lay between the germline ends. Germline V CDR1 and CDR2: LGHNA, YSLEER. The CDR3, as DNA: TGCGCCAGCAGCCAAGAATTCTCCCAGACAGGCCACAATGAGCAGTTCTTC. This codes for CASSQEFSQTGHNEQFF.

The V call is TRBV2, the J call TRBJ1-1; D may be TRBD1 (5 bases). V lost 6 bases, J lost 1 base, and 18 bases lay in between. Germline V lookup: CDR1 SNHLY, CDR2 FYNNEI. This CDR3 has 16 amino acids. The CDR3 reads CASRQTATIPNTEAFF. The CDR3 DNA sequence: TGTGCCAGCAGACAGACAGCCACTATTCCGAACACTGAAGCTTTCTTT. Supplemented by reference TRBV2 and TRBJ1-1, the full variable domain reads EPEVTQTPSHQVTQMGQEVILRCVPISNHLYFYWYRQILGQKVEFLVSFYNNEISEKSEIFDDQFSVERPDGSNFTLKIRSTKLEDSAMYFCASRQTATIPNTEAFFGQGTRLTVV.

V usage is TRBV7-2 and J usage is TRBJ2-7; the D gene could be TRBD1 or TRBD2 (5 bases each). The germline V and J ends were trimmed by 1 base and 3 bases, with 10 bases remaining between them. Germline V gene sequence: CDR1 SGHTA, CDR2 FQGNSA. This CDR3 is built from 14 residues. The CDR3: CASSLGGSVYEQYF. CDR3 sequence (DNA): TGTGCCAGCAGCTTAGGGGGGAGTGTCTACGAGCAGTACTTC. The entire variable domain, with the rest obtained from reference TRBV7-2 and TRBJ2-7, is as follows: GAGVSQSPSNKVTEKGKDVELRCDPISGHTALYWYRQSLGQGLEFLIYFQGNSAPDKSGLPSDRFSAERTGGSVSTLTIQRTQQEDSAVYLCASSLGGSVYEQYFGPGTRLTVT.

V usage is TRBV5-1 and J usage is TRBJ2-2, with TRBD1 matching over 11 bases. V was pared by 4 bases and J by 5 bases, with 7 bases of the junction left unmatched. This CDR3 comprises 16 residues. Germline CDR1 reads SGHRS; CDR2 reads YFSETQ. The CDR3 sequence is CASSPSGQGETGELFF. CDR3 DNA sequence: TGCGCCAGCAGCCCCTCGGGACAGGGGGAAACCGGGGAGCTGTTTTTT. The entire variable domain, with the rest obtained from reference TRBV5-1 and TRBJ2-2, is as follows: KAGVTQTPRYLIKTRGQQVTLSCSPISGHRSVSWYQQTPGQGLQFLFEYFSETQRNKGNFPGRFSGRQFSNSRSEMNVSTLELGDSALYLCASSPSGQGETGELFFGEGSRLTVL.

V gene TRBV5-1 combines with J gene TRBJ1-2, with unresolved D. The V and J ends lost 0 bases and 2 bases respectively, with 5 bases between them. Germline CDR1 SGHRS, CDR2 YFSETQ. The CDR3 loop spans 13 amino acids. The CDR3 bases are TGCGCCAGCAGCTTGGAACAGAACTATGGCTACACCTTC. Its translation is CASSLEQNYGYTF.

CDR3 sequence (DNA): TGTGCCATCAGCGCCTCAACAGGGACCGGTGAAAAACTGTTTTTT. As protein: CAISASTGTGEKLFF. The genes are TRBV10-3 and TRBJ1-4, with D perhaps matching TRBD1 (6 bases). The CDR3 has 15 residues. Per germline, CDR1 ENHRY and CDR2 SYGVKD. V gave up 6 bases and J gave up 7 bases, with 18 bases separating them.

The chain employs TRBV11-2 and TRBJ1-1; 8 bases are shared with TRBD1. This CDR3 has 19 amino acids. Trimming took 1 base from V and 6 from J; bases not matched to a gene: 19. CDR1 and CDR2 from the germline V gene are SGHAT and FQNNGV. Here the CDR3 reads CASSLGPYLDRVYRPEAFF. For the CDR3, the DNA is TGTGCCAGCAGCTTAGGGCCCTACCTGGACAGGGTATATAGACCTGAAGCTTTCTTT. Full variable domain (missing parts from reference TRBV11-2 and TRBJ1-1): EAGVAQSPRYKIIEKRQSVAFWCNPISGHATLYWYQQILGQGPKLLIQFQNNGVVDDSQLPKDRFSAERLKGVDSTLKIQPAKLEDSAVYLCASSLGPYLDRVYRPEAFFGQGTRLTVV.

The rearrangement uses TRBV7-9 and TRBJ2-7; D possibly corresponds to TRBD1 (6 bases). With 4 bases removed from V and 4 bases from J, the gap between germline ends came to 14 bases. Germline V lookup: CDR1 SEHNR, CDR2 FQNEAQ (reference sequence). The CDR3 spans 14 residues. The CDR3 loop is CASSWSGAVYEQYF. In nucleotides, the CDR3 is TGTGCCAGCAGCTGGTCAGGGGCAGTTTACGAGCAGTACTTC. Supplemented by reference TRBV7-9 and TRBJ2-7, the full variable domain reads DTGVSQNPRHKITKRGQNVTFRCDPISEHNRLYWYRQTLGQGPEFLTYFQNEAQLEKSRLLSDRFSAERPKGSFSTLEIQRTEQGDSAMYLCASSWSGAVYEQYFGPGTRLTVT.

CDR3: CATSTDRNQPQHF. DNA of the CDR3: TGTGCCACCAGCACCGACAGGAATCAGCCCCAGCATTTT. The rearrangement joins TRBV15 to TRBJ1-5, with D possibly matching TRBD1 (6 bases). The germline V gene has CDR1 LNHNV and CDR2 YYDKDF (reference sequence). The CDR3 is 13 residues long. Trimming stripped 4 bases from V and 4 bases from J, with 8 bases between.